These T cell receptor beta chains were read from a single sample in a study of blood T cell repertoires in COVID-19. Repertoires were generated with immunoSEQ multiplex PCR, while TCRdb's copy carries only in-frame clones and drops some. The sample lists roughly 3,600 clones; 76% were seen once. The sequenced sample was peripheral blood. These receptors all come from a human donor in a cohort sampled during active COVID-19. The CDR3 runs from the conserved cysteine through the conserved F or W. The D gene is left open where the match is weak. Size is omitted from some rows. Given values are once, few, many or a class for expanded clones.

d_gene: NA
j_gene: TRBJ2-2
abundance: NA
v_gene: TRBV4-3
CDR3aa: CASQDMNTGELFF
CDR3nt: TGCGCCAGCCAAGACATGAACACCGGGGAGCTGTTTTTT

d_gene: TRBD2
j_gene: TRBJ2-5
abundance: NA
v_gene: TRBV20-1
CDR3aa: CSASDLAGETQYF
CDR3nt: TGCAGTGCTAGTGATCTAGCGGGGGAGACCCAGTACTTC

d_gene: TRBD1
j_gene: TRBJ2-7
abundance: NA
v_gene: TRBV18
CDR3aa: CASSPGTGGYEQYF
CDR3nt: TGTGCCAGCTCACCCGGGACAGGGGGCTACGAGCAGTACTTC

d_gene: NA
j_gene: TRBJ1-1
abundance: NA
v_gene: TRBV5-4
CDR3aa: CASSLAGGFTEAFF
CDR3nt: TGTGCCAGCAGCTTGGCGGGGGGGTTCACTGAAGCTTTCTTT

d_gene: NA
j_gene: TRBJ1-1
abundance: few
v_gene: TRBV14
CDR3aa: CASSQVVGGTEAFF
CDR3nt: TGTGCCAGCAGCCAAGTCGTGGGGGGAACTGAAGCTTTCTTT

d_gene: NA
j_gene: TRBJ2-6
abundance: few
v_gene: TRBV15
CDR3aa: CATSTSGGANVLTF
CDR3nt: TGTGCCACCAGCACCTCGGGAGGGGCCAACGTCCTGACTTTC

d_gene: TRBD2
j_gene: TRBJ2-3
abundance: once
v_gene: TRBV19
CDR3aa: CASSDPSGYTDTQYF
CDR3nt: TGTGCCAGTAGCGACCCTAGCGGGTACACAGATACGCAGTATTTT

d_gene: NA
j_gene: TRBJ1-1
abundance: NA
v_gene: TRBV6-5
CDR3aa: CASSLQTYTEAFF
CDR3nt: TGTGCCAGCAGTTTACAAACCTACACTGAAGCTTTCTTT

d_gene: NA
j_gene: TRBJ1-1
abundance: NA
v_gene: TRBV9
CDR3aa: CASSPTGLNTEAFF
CDR3nt: TGTGCCAGCAGCCCAACAGGGTTGAACACTGAAGCTTTCTTT

d_gene: TRBD1
j_gene: TRBJ1-3
abundance: few
v_gene: TRBV12-5
CDR3aa: CASGPHTGEHSGNTIYF
CDR3nt: TGTGCTAGTGGTCCCCATACAGGGGAACACTCTGGAAACACCATATATTTT

d_gene: TRBD1
j_gene: TRBJ1-1
abundance: NA
v_gene: TRBV9
CDR3aa: CASSMNRGMDTEAFF
CDR3nt: TGTGCCAGCAGCATGAACAGGGGGATGGACACTGAAGCTTTCTTT